This TCR beta chain stems from a study of T-cell memory formation after mild COVID-19. At the level of the study: Largely, the TCR clusters proved donor specific.

Study-level points and caveats: Some clones that responded were present in memory (sampled pre-infection), which suggests cross-reactive memory joined. Contracting clones localized mainly to CM and EM when CD4+ and mainly to EMRA when CD8+.

CDR3 length: 13 amino acids. V lost 4 bases to trimming and J lost 2 bases; unmatched junction nucleotides: 1. Germline loops: CDR1 WSHSY, CDR2 SAAADI. Turning to this clonotype: The antigen remains unidentified.

Using constant-segment primers, 5'RACE produced TCR alpha and TCR beta cDNA libraries carrying sample barcodes and UMIs. Using its own MiXCR run on the 5' RACE reads, TCRdb lists one record per CDR3 protein. The top ten clones hold roughly 20% of a sample with about 270,000 distinct CDR3 sequences, under 20% of them seen once. This clonotype was sampled from a man between 18 and 29 years old who had mild COVID-19 (a few samples of this study predate the infection). Cell type and time point are not known. This chain links TRBV10-2 with TRBJ2-7; 8 nucleotides line up with TRBD1. Sequencing input: PBMCs or a T cell subset sorted from them (not recorded which). In DNA form, the CDR3 reads TGCGCCAGCAGTGGGACAGGGACCTACGAGCAGTACTTC. It yields the protein CASSGTGTYEQYF.